This is a list of T cell receptor beta chains from one sample in a study of shared clonotypes between healthy human individuals. Libraries were prepared by immunoSEQ multiplex PCR; TCRdb keeps only in-frame clonotypes and omits some of them. The sample includes millions of clones, roughly 92% of them seen just once. Sample: naive CD4+ T cells sorted from blood. Every receptor here comes from a man aged 18 to 29 in good health. The CDR3 runs from the conserved cysteine through the conserved F or W. A D gene is named only where the DNA matches it firmly. Where a row states a size, it is once, few, many or the class of an expanded clone; other rows omit it.

CDR3 protein: CASSPTSNTGELFF
CDR3 DNA: TGTGCCAGCAGCCCAACATCGAACACCGGGGAGCTGTTTTTT
J gene: TRBJ2-2
D gene: .
clone size: .
CDR3 length: 14
V gene: TRBV11-2

CDR3 protein: CASSLAQGTSNTEAFF
CDR3 DNA: TGCGCCAGCAGCTTGGCCCAGGGGACTAGTAACACTGAAGCTTTCTTT
J gene: TRBJ1-1
D gene: .
clone size: .
CDR3 length: 16
V gene: TRBV5-1

CDR3 protein: CASSNGNQPQHF
CDR3 DNA: TGCGCCAGCAGTAACGGGAATCAGCCCCAGCATTTT
J gene: TRBJ1-5
D gene: .
clone size: .
CDR3 length: 12
V gene: TRBV10-1

CDR3 protein: CASSSVYEQYF
CDR3 DNA: TGCGCCAGCAGTTCGGTCTACGAGCAGTACTTC
J gene: TRBJ2-7
D gene: .
clone size: .
CDR3 length: 11
V gene: TRBV23-1

CDR3 protein: CASSPSYPSSPLHF
CDR3 DNA: TGCGCCAGCAGCCCCAGTTACCCAAGTTCACCCCTCCACTTT
J gene: TRBJ1-6
D gene: .
clone size: .
CDR3 length: 14
V gene: TRBV5-1

CDR3 protein: CATSRRPTYEQYF
CDR3 DNA: TGTGCCACCAGCAGGAGGCCAACCTACGAGCAGTACTTC
J gene: TRBJ2-7
D gene: .
clone size: .
CDR3 length: 13
V gene: TRBV15

CDR3 protein: CASSLMAPPGNEQYF
CDR3 DNA: TGCGCCAGCAGCTTGATGGCCCCCCCAGGCAACGAGCAGTACTTC
J gene: TRBJ2-7
D gene: .
clone size: .
CDR3 length: 15
V gene: TRBV5-1

CDR3 protein: CASSIDTGRGEKLFF
CDR3 DNA: TGTGCCAGCAGCATCGACACCGGGCGGGGTGAAAAACTGTTTTTT
J gene: TRBJ1-4
D gene: .
clone size: .
CDR3 length: 15
V gene: TRBV9

CDR3 protein: CASSAKQGAKETQYF
CDR3 DNA: TGTGCCAGTAGTGCGAAACAGGGGGCGAAAGAGACCCAGTACTTC
J gene: TRBJ2-5
D gene: TRBD1
clone size: .
CDR3 length: 15
V gene: TRBV19

CDR3 protein: CASIGQGPTEAFF
CDR3 DNA: TGTGCCAGCATAGGACAGGGGCCCACTGAAGCTTTCTTT
J gene: TRBJ1-1
D gene: TRBD1
clone size: .
CDR3 length: 13
V gene: TRBV2

CDR3 protein: CSVEGRLRSETQYF
CDR3 DNA: TGCAGCGTTGAAGGACGTCTCAGGTCAGAGACCCAGTACTTC
J gene: TRBJ2-5
D gene: .
clone size: .
CDR3 length: 14
V gene: TRBV29-1

CDR3 protein: CASSMGYSYEQYF
CDR3 DNA: TGTGCCAGCAGCATGGGTTATTCCTACGAGCAGTACTTC
J gene: TRBJ2-7
D gene: .
clone size: .
CDR3 length: 13
V gene: TRBV5-6

CDR3 protein: CASSIPGYQNIQYF
CDR3 DNA: TGTGCCAGTAGTATTCCCGGATACCAAAACATTCAGTACTTC
J gene: TRBJ2-4
D gene: .
clone size: .
CDR3 length: 14
V gene: TRBV19

CDR3 protein: CASSQGLAGASEQFF
CDR3 DNA: TGTGCCAGCAGCCAGGGACTAGCGGGGGCCTCGGAGCAGTTCTTC
J gene: TRBJ2-1
D gene: TRBD2
clone size: .
CDR3 length: 15
V gene: TRBV11-1

CDR3 protein: CASSLASGGSYEQYF
CDR3 DNA: TGCGCCAGCAGCTTGGCCTCAGGGGGCTCCTACGAGCAGTACTTC
J gene: TRBJ2-7
D gene: TRBD1
clone size: .
CDR3 length: 15
V gene: TRBV5-1

CDR3 protein: CASSYRSGTAPYEQYF
CDR3 DNA: TGTGCCAGCAGTTACCGATCCGGGACAGCGCCCTACGAGCAGTACTTC
J gene: TRBJ2-7
D gene: TRBD1
clone size: .
CDR3 length: 16
V gene: TRBV6-5

CDR3 protein: CASSSLTSVGGTTDTQYF
CDR3 DNA: TGTGCCAGCAGTTCATTGACCTCTGTCGGGGGGACCACAGATACGCAGTATTTT
J gene: TRBJ2-3
D gene: TRBD2
clone size: .
CDR3 length: 18
V gene: TRBV5-4

CDR3 protein: CAISDPRGTYEQYF
CDR3 DNA: TGTGCCATCAGTGACCCTAGGGGGACCTACGAGCAGTACTTC
J gene: TRBJ2-7
D gene: .
clone size: .
CDR3 length: 14
V gene: TRBV10-3

CDR3 protein: CASSDQGVLYEQYF
CDR3 DNA: TGTGCCAGCAGTGATCAGGGGGTGTTATACGAGCAGTACTTC
J gene: TRBJ2-7
D gene: TRBD1
clone size: .
CDR3 length: 14
V gene: TRBV2

CDR3 protein: CASPGQGSHEQYF
CDR3 DNA: TGTGCCTCTCCGGGACAGGGGTCTCACGAGCAGTACTTC
J gene: TRBJ2-7
D gene: TRBD1
clone size: .
CDR3 length: 13
V gene: TRBV30

CDR3 protein: CASSGQGAKEQYF
CDR3 DNA: TGTGCCAGCTCGGGACAGGGGGCTAAGGAGCAGTACTTC
J gene: TRBJ2-7
D gene: TRBD1
clone size: .
CDR3 length: 13
V gene: TRBV18

CDR3 protein: CASSPGPRGGMNTEAFF
CDR3 DNA: TGTGCCAGCAGCCCCGGTCCCAGGGGGGGAATGAACACTGAAGCTTTCTTT
J gene: TRBJ1-1
D gene: TRBD1
clone size: .
CDR3 length: 17
V gene: TRBV9

CDR3 protein: CASSPIDEQFF
CDR3 DNA: TGTGCCAGCTCACCAATCGATGAGCAGTTCTTC
J gene: TRBJ2-1
D gene: .
clone size: .
CDR3 length: 11
V gene: TRBV18

CDR3 protein: CASSQETMNTGELFF
CDR3 DNA: TGCGCCAGCAGCCAAGAGACAATGAACACCGGGGAGCTGTTTTTT
J gene: TRBJ2-2
D gene: .
clone size: .
CDR3 length: 15
V gene: TRBV5-1

CDR3 protein: CASTLAGGTDTQYF
CDR3 DNA: TGTGCCAGCACACTAGCGGGAGGTACAGATACGCAGTATTTT
J gene: TRBJ2-3
D gene: TRBD2
clone size: .
CDR3 length: 14
V gene: TRBV2

CDR3 protein: CASSPGGTGYNQPQHF
CDR3 DNA: TGTGCCAGCTCACCCGGAGGGACAGGATACAATCAGCCCCAGCATTTT
J gene: TRBJ1-5
D gene: TRBD1
clone size: .
CDR3 length: 16
V gene: TRBV18

CDR3 protein: CASSSEVGRYEQYF
CDR3 DNA: TGTGCCAGCAGTTCGGAAGTGGGTCGCTACGAGCAGTACTTC
J gene: TRBJ2-7
D gene: .
clone size: .
CDR3 length: 14
V gene: TRBV6-5

CDR3 protein: CASSSPAGNTEAFF
CDR3 DNA: TGTGCCAGCAGTTCCCCCGCGGGGAACACTGAAGCTTTCTTT
J gene: TRBJ1-1
D gene: .
clone size: .
CDR3 length: 14
V gene: TRBV28

CDR3 protein: CASEGQGLREQYF
CDR3 DNA: TGTGCCAGCGAGGGACAGGGGTTACGCGAGCAGTACTTC
J gene: TRBJ2-7
D gene: TRBD1
clone size: once
CDR3 length: 13
V gene: TRBV6-1

CDR3 protein: CSARLYTEAFF
CDR3 DNA: TGCAGTGCTAGGCTGTACACTGAAGCTTTCTTT
J gene: TRBJ1-1
D gene: .
clone size: .
CDR3 length: 11
V gene: TRBV20-1

CDR3 protein: CASSIADSRNYGYTF
CDR3 DNA: TGTGCCAGTAGTATCGCGGACAGCCGGAACTATGGCTACACCTTC
J gene: TRBJ1-2
D gene: .
clone size: .
CDR3 length: 15
V gene: TRBV19

CDR3 protein: CAWGVGISEKLFF
CDR3 DNA: TGTGCCTGGGGGGTGGGGATTAGTGAAAAACTGTTTTTT
J gene: TRBJ1-4
D gene: .
clone size: few
CDR3 length: 13
V gene: TRBV30

CDR3 protein: CASSSPGQQTDTQYF
CDR3 DNA: TGTGCCAGCAGCTCCCCGGGACAGCAAACAGATACGCAGTATTTT
J gene: TRBJ2-3
D gene: TRBD1
clone size: .
CDR3 length: 15
V gene: TRBV5-4

CDR3 protein: CASSPPNSQGHVDEQYF
CDR3 DNA: TGTGCCAGCTCACCACCGAACTCGCAGGGTCACGTCGACGAGCAGTACTTC
J gene: TRBJ2-7
D gene: .
clone size: .
CDR3 length: 17
V gene: TRBV18

CDR3 protein: CASSQDFNTEAFF
CDR3 DNA: TGCGCCAGCAGTCAAGACTTCAACACTGAAGCTTTCTTT
J gene: TRBJ1-1
D gene: .
clone size: .
CDR3 length: 13
V gene: TRBV23-1

CDR3 protein: CASSFRGGPDNEQFF
CDR3 DNA: TGTGCTAGCAGCTTCCGGGGGGGGCCGGACAATGAGCAGTTCTTC
J gene: TRBJ2-1
D gene: TRBD2
clone size: .
CDR3 length: 15
V gene: TRBV7-7

CDR3 protein: CASSLVPGSYNEQFF
CDR3 DNA: TGTGCCAGCAGCTTAGTCCCAGGGTCCTACAATGAGCAGTTCTTC
J gene: TRBJ2-1
D gene: .
clone size: .
CDR3 length: 15
V gene: TRBV7-2

CDR3 protein: CASSPGTGGSEQYF
CDR3 DNA: TGCGCCAGCAGCCCTGGGACAGGGGGCTCCGAGCAGTACTTC
J gene: TRBJ2-7
D gene: TRBD1
clone size: .
CDR3 length: 14
V gene: TRBV5-1

CDR3 protein: CASSQSTPRSDTQYF
CDR3 DNA: TGCGCCAGCAGCCAATCGACTCCCCGGTCGGATACGCAGTATTTT
J gene: TRBJ2-3
D gene: .
clone size: .
CDR3 length: 15
V gene: TRBV4-1

CDR3 protein: CASSANVGGTEAFF
CDR3 DNA: TGTGCCAGCAGCGCGAACGTAGGGGGAACTGAAGCTTTCTTT
J gene: TRBJ1-1
D gene: .
clone size: .
CDR3 length: 14
V gene: TRBV9

CDR3 protein: CASSLDVAGGTDTQYF
CDR3 DNA: TGTGCTAGCAGCTTAGATGTGGCAGGGGGCACAGATACGCAGTATTTT
J gene: TRBJ2-3
D gene: .
clone size: .
CDR3 length: 16
V gene: TRBV7-7

CDR3 protein: CASSFRGVSTDTQYF
CDR3 DNA: TGTGCCAGCAGCTTTCGGGGGGTTAGCACAGATACGCAGTATTTT
J gene: TRBJ2-3
D gene: TRBD2
clone size: .
CDR3 length: 15
V gene: TRBV7-3

CDR3 protein: CASSLDENTEAFF
CDR3 DNA: TGTGCCAGCTCCCTCGACGAGAACACTGAAGCTTTCTTT
J gene: TRBJ1-1
D gene: .
clone size: .
CDR3 length: 13
V gene: TRBV18

CDR3 protein: CASGLGGGNDEQFF
CDR3 DNA: TGTGCTAGTGGTCTCGGAGGGGGGAACGATGAGCAGTTCTTC
J gene: TRBJ2-1
D gene: .
clone size: .
CDR3 length: 14
V gene: TRBV12-5

CDR3 protein: CASSPGRAHSYNSPLHF
CDR3 DNA: TGTGCCAGCAGCCCCGGGAGAGCTCACTCCTATAATTCACCCCTCCACTTT
J gene: TRBJ1-6
D gene: .
clone size: .
CDR3 length: 17
V gene: TRBV7-8

CDR3 protein: CATSPGQGSYGYTF
CDR3 DNA: TGTGCCACTTCTCCGGGACAGGGGTCTTATGGCTACACCTTC
J gene: TRBJ1-2
D gene: TRBD1
clone size: .
CDR3 length: 14
V gene: TRBV15

CDR3 protein: CASSFGGESNSPLHF
CDR3 DNA: TGCGCCAGCAGCTTCGGGGGAGAGAGCAATTCACCCCTCCACTTT
J gene: TRBJ1-6
D gene: .
clone size: .
CDR3 length: 15
V gene: TRBV5-1

CDR3 protein: CASSPRDRNTIYF
CDR3 DNA: TGTGCCAGCAGCCCCCGGGACCGAAACACCATATATTTT
J gene: TRBJ1-3
D gene: .
clone size: .
CDR3 length: 13
V gene: TRBV7-2

CDR3 protein: CASSQGASGGYYEQYF
CDR3 DNA: TGTGCCAGCAGCCAAGGAGCTAGCGGGGGATACTACGAGCAGTACTTC
J gene: TRBJ2-7
D gene: TRBD2
clone size: .
CDR3 length: 16
V gene: TRBV4-2

CDR3 protein: CATSRDRGTANEKLFF
CDR3 DNA: TGTGCCACCAGCAGAGATCGGGGGACAGCAAATGAAAAACTGTTTTTT
J gene: TRBJ1-4
D gene: TRBD1
clone size: once
CDR3 length: 16
V gene: TRBV15

CDR3 protein: CASSFSTGLNTEAFF
CDR3 DNA: TGTGCCAGCAGTTTCTCGACAGGTCTGAACACTGAAGCTTTCTTT
J gene: TRBJ1-1
D gene: .
clone size: .
CDR3 length: 15
V gene: TRBV6-5

CDR3 protein: CASSYSGDRPYNEQFF
CDR3 DNA: TGTGCCAGCAGTTACTCCGGGGACAGACCCTACAATGAGCAGTTCTTC
J gene: TRBJ2-1
D gene: TRBD1
clone size: .
CDR3 length: 16
V gene: TRBV6-5

CDR3 protein: CASSYSLARVQETQYF
CDR3 DNA: TGTGCCAGCAGTTACTCCCTGGCCCGCGTCCAAGAGACCCAGTACTTC
J gene: TRBJ2-5
D gene: .
clone size: .
CDR3 length: 16
V gene: TRBV6-5

CDR3 protein: CASSRDDTQYF
CDR3 DNA: TGTGCCAGCTCAAGGGATGATACGCAGTATTTT
J gene: TRBJ2-3
D gene: .
clone size: .
CDR3 length: 11
V gene: TRBV18

CDR3 protein: CASSLERLAGNNEQFF
CDR3 DNA: TGCGCCAGCAGCTTGGAAAGGCTAGCGGGGAACAATGAGCAGTTCTTC
J gene: TRBJ2-1
D gene: TRBD2
clone size: .
CDR3 length: 16
V gene: TRBV5-1

CDR3 protein: CASSLTRAGHTDTQYF
CDR3 DNA: TGTGCCAGCAGCCTAACCCGAGCGGGGCACACAGATACGCAGTATTTT
J gene: TRBJ2-3
D gene: TRBD2
clone size: once
CDR3 length: 16
V gene: TRBV9